This entry lists 24 T cell receptor beta chains sequenced from one sample in a study of T cell repertoires in ileal Crohn's disease. Time point here: inflamed ileum from the surgical specimen. Sequencing used immunoSEQ multiplex PCR; TCRdb keeps in-frame clones, though not all of them. The sample includes approximately 14,000 clones, approximately 79% of them seen just once. Sequences were obtained from ileal tissue. These TCRs come from an adult with Crohn's disease.

The count of this clone is one. The rearrangement links TRBV5-1 to TRBJ2-5; D ambiguous. V dropped 3 bases and J dropped 2 bases, with 8 bases sitting between them. There are 13 residues in the CDR3. Germline V CDR1 and CDR2: SGHRS, YFSETQ. The CDR3 is CASSSLPQETQYF. The CDR3 DNA follows: TGCGCCAGCAGCTCACTGCCTCAAGAGACCCAGTACTTC.

The rearrangement joins TRBV6-6 to TRBJ1-4; D remains ambiguous. This CDR3 spans 13 amino acids. Germline CDR1 is MNHNY and CDR2 is SVGAGI (reference sequence). Trimming pared 5 bases from V and 0 bases from J, leaving 4 bases between. The CDR3 DNA reads TGTGCCAGCAGTCCACCAACTAATGAAAAACTGTTTTTT. This codes for CASSPPTNEKLFF.

The chain couples TRBV2 to TRBJ1-1, with TRBD1 matching 7 bases. The CDR3 extends over 14 amino acids. Unmatched junction bases numbered 7, after V lost 6 bases and J lost 3 bases. Germline V gene data show CDR1 as SNHLY and CDR2 as FYNNEI. CDR3: CASSRMTGYTEAFF. The CDR3 nucleotides read TGTGCCAGCAGCCGCATGACAGGGTACACTGAAGCTTTCTTT.

This sequence joins TRBV5-1 and TRBJ1-6; no firm D call. This CDR3 is 16 amino acids long. V was trimmed by 4 bases and J by 7 bases, leaving 18 bases between them. Germline-derived CDR1 and CDR2 are SGHRS and YFSETQ. The CDR3 region is CASSPVRGPGNSPLHF. CDR3 nucleotide sequence: TGCGCCAGCAGCCCGGTCCGGGGTCCCGGGAATTCACCCCTCCACTTT.

The chain combines TRBV5-1 with TRBJ1-1; possible D gene TRBD1, 5 bases. CDR1 is SGHRS and CDR2 is YFSETQ in the germline V gene. V lost 6 bases to trimming and J lost 2 bases, with 11 bases between them. The CDR3 is 13 residues long. As DNA, the CDR3 is TGCGCCAGCACCAGGGACCCTAACACTGAAGCTTTCTTT. It codes for CASTRDPNTEAFF.

The rearrangement uses TRBV5-4 and TRBJ1-2; 7 nucleotides align to TRBD1. V trimming: 6 bases; J trimming: 3 bases; junction bases outside the gene matches: 20. CDR1 is SGHNT and CDR2 is YYREEE in the germline V gene (reference sequence). This CDR3 comprises 18 residues. The CDR3 reads CASTPGIPEQGWHYGYTF. The CDR3 DNA follows: TGTGCCAGCACCCCCGGTATTCCCGAACAGGGGTGGCACTATGGCTACACCTTC.

The genes are TRBV2 and TRBJ2-1; D is possibly TRBD2 (7 bases). V lost 7 bases and J lost 12, with 19 bases in between. The CDR3 spans 13 residues. Germline CDR1 and CDR2: SNHLY and FYNNEI. This CDR3 is CASTEGGGSTQFF. CDR3 coding DNA: TGTGCCAGCACCGAAGGGGGGGGGTCAACGCAGTTCTTC.

This sequence joins TRBV5-1 and TRBJ2-5; the D gene is possibly TRBD2 (7 bases). CDR1 and CDR2 (germline): SGHRS, YFSETQ. The CDR3 spans 16 residues. Trimming removed 2 bases from V and 0 bases from J, with 14 bases in between. The CDR3 protein is CASSFFGGGDQETQYF. DNA of the CDR3: TGCGCCAGCAGCTTTTTCGGCGGGGGCGACCAAGAGACCCAGTACTTC.

A single count supports this clone. V and J are TRBV7-9 and TRBJ1-1; 8 nucleotides line up with TRBD1. Germline V gene lookup returns CDR1 SEHNR and CDR2 FQNEAQ (reference sequence). V was clipped by 5 bases and J by 11 bases; unmatched bases: 7. The CDR3 contains 12 residues. As DNA, the CDR3 is TGTGCCAGCAGCCCTCAGGACAGGGCGGCTTTCTTT. This sequence encodes CASSPQDRAAFF.

V gene TRBV11-2 combines with J gene TRBJ1-1; 7 positions match TRBD1. CDR3 length: 14 amino acids. J was trimmed by 11 bases and V by 5 bases; bases with no gene match: 14. Germline values: CDR1 SGHAT, CDR2 FQNNGV. In DNA form, the CDR3 reads TGTGCCAGCAGCACAGGGGTGGTGTCCAAGGAGGCTTTCTTT. This codes for CASSTGVVSKEAFF.

V is TRBV6-6 and J is TRBJ1-6; D is possibly TRBD1 (5 bases). Trimming took 6 bases from V and 7 from J, leaving 13 bases between them. The CDR3 has 14 amino acids. Germline lookup yields CDR1 MNHNY and CDR2 SVGAGI (reference sequence). Written as DNA, the CDR3 is TGTGCCAGCAGCTCGGGACGGATGAATTCACCCCTCCACTTT. Residues: CASSSGRMNSPLHF.

V usage is TRBV6-7 and J usage is TRBJ2-7; maybe TRBD2 (5 bases). TRBV6-7 is an ORF, and what it does is uncertain. Deletions cut 6 bases from V and 4 bases from J, with 16 bases between. CDR3 length: 14 amino acids. The CDR3 here is CASSPVGRVYEQYF. Written as DNA, the CDR3 is TGTGCCAGCAGCCCCGTAGGGAGAGTGTACGAGCAGTACTTC.

This clone has just one count. This chain uses TRBV7-8 with TRBJ2-3, with 12 bases lining up with TRBD2. The CDR3 has 15 amino acids. Germline V gene data show CDR1 as SGHVS and CDR2 as FQNEAQ. The V and J ends lost 0 bases and 14 bases, in that order; junction bases with no gene match: 9. In DNA, the CDR3 is TGTGCCAGCAGCTTAGCGTCTAGCGGGGGGGGCTTTCGGTATTTT. Translating gives CASSLASSGGGFRYF.

The rearrangement links TRBV23-1 to TRBJ2-1, with 7 bases aligning to TRBD2. TRBV23-1 counts as an open reading frame of uncertain function. J gave up 0 bases and V 5 bases, and 25 bases lay outside the gene matches. The CDR3 covers 22 residues. Here the CDR3 DNA reads TGCGCCAGCAGTTTAACAATTCAAAGGCCTCCGGGACTACCGAGCTCCTACAATGAGCAGTTCTTC. Protein sequence: CASSLTIQRPPGLPSSYNEQFF.

This clone appeared a few times. This rearrangement joins TRBV5-5 to TRBJ2-7; no reliable D call. The CDR3 is 12 residues long. V shed 0 bases and J shed 2 bases, with 3 bases lying between them. CDR1 and CDR2 (germline): SGHKS, YYEKEE (reference sequence). The CDR3 reads CASSLGTYEQYF. The CDR3 DNA is TGTGCCAGCAGCTTGGGCACCTACGAGCAGTACTTC.

The chain employs TRBV6-5 and TRBJ1-1; D uncertain. The V and J ends lost 4 bases and 5 bases respectively, with 14 bases between them. This CDR3 has 14 amino acids. Germline lookup yields CDR1 MNHEY and CDR2 SVGAGI. The CDR3 is CASSLNPEGTEAFF. Here the CDR3 DNA reads TGTGCCAGCAGTTTAAACCCGGAAGGTACTGAAGCTTTCTTT.

The genes are TRBV18 and TRBJ2-2; perhaps TRBD2 as D (6 bases). V dropped 5 bases and J dropped 5 bases, with 15 bases sitting between them. CDR3 length: 15 amino acids. Germline V gene sequence: CDR1 KGHSH, CDR2 LQKENI. This CDR3 is CASSSGGVLTGELFF. The DNA for the CDR3 is TGTGCCAGCTCATCCGGCGGGGTCTTAACCGGGGAGCTGTTTTTT.

By share, this clone counts as medium-sized. The V call is TRBV10-3, the J call TRBJ2-3, with TRBD2 matching over 13 bases. The ends lost 0 bases at V and 0 bases at J; junction bases unmatched: 6. The CDR3 sequence is 19 residues long. The germline CDR1 and CDR2 sequences are ENHRY and SYGVKD. In DNA, the CDR3 is TGTGCCATCAGTGAGTCCGGGACTAGCGGGGATCCTAGCACAGATACGCAGTATTTT. This codes for CAISESGTSGDPSTDTQYF.

This rearrangement joins TRBV7-9 to TRBJ1-3; no clear D. Germline assignment: CDR1 SEHNR and CDR2 FQNEAQ (reference sequence). The V gene lost 5 bases and the J gene lost 0 bases, with 8 bases spanning the gap. This CDR3 spans 14 amino acids. The CDR3 protein is CASSILGSGNTIYF. As DNA, the CDR3 is TGTGCCAGCAGCATACTGGGCTCTGGAAACACCATATATTTT. Full variable domain (rest looked up from reference TRBV7-9 and TRBJ1-3): DTGVSQNPRHKITKRGQNVTFRCDPISEHNRLYWYRQTLGQGPEFLTYFQNEAQLEKSRLLSDRFSAERPKGSFSTLEIQRTEQGDSAMYLCASSILGSGNTIYFGEGSWLTVV.

The rearrangement uses TRBV19 and TRBJ2-2; possibly TRBD1 or TRBD2 for D (6 bases each). This CDR3 is built from 15 residues. From germline, CDR1 is LNHDA and CDR2 SQIVND (reference sequence). V was shortened by 2 bases and J by 6 bases, with 13 bases between the two germline ends. CDR3 protein: CASSIRGGRPGELFF. The CDR3 DNA reads TGTGCCAGTAGTATACGTGGGGGGCGCCCCGGGGAGCTGTTTTTT.

V usage is TRBV6-4 and J usage is TRBJ2-3, with 10 bases fitting TRBD2. The junction had 0 bases not matched to a gene; V was cut back by 3 bases and J by 3 bases. Germline V gives CDR1 MRHNA, CDR2 SNTAGT. This CDR3 is built from 14 residues. The CDR3 region has the DNA TGTGCCAGCAGTGAACTAGCGGGGACAGATACGCAGTATTTT. Protein: CASSELAGTDTQYF.

The V gene is TRBV18, the J gene TRBJ1-1; D is ambiguous. The CDR3 covers 15 residues. CDR1 KGHSH and CDR2 LQKENI come from the germline V gene. V lost 6 bases, J lost 3 bases, and 17 bases lay in between. CDR3 sequence: CASSSGPPPDTEAFF. The CDR3 coding sequence is TGTGCCAGCTCCTCGGGCCCGCCCCCGGACACTGAAGCTTTCTTT.

The sample holds a few counts of this clone. This rearrangement joins TRBV5-8 to TRBJ1-1, with D perhaps matching TRBD1 (6 bases). The CDR3 sequence is 14 residues long. The germline CDR1 and CDR2 sequences are SGHTS and YDEGEE. V lost 8 bases to trimming and J lost 4 bases, with 18 bases between them. This CDR3 reads CASSPGEGSTEAFF. The CDR3 coding sequence is TGTGCCAGTTCCCCAGGGGAGGGATCCACTGAAGCTTTCTTT.

The J gene is TRBJ1-2, the V gene TRBV4-1; TRBD1 agrees at 10 bases. CDR1 is MGHRA, CDR2 YSYEKL, per germline. J was trimmed by 6 bases and V by 1 base; bases with no gene match: 8. The CDR3 consists of 16 residues. CDR3 sequence reads: CASSQVAGTGDDGYTF. In DNA, the CDR3 is TGCGCCAGCAGCCAAGTGGCCGGGACAGGGGACGATGGCTACACCTTC.